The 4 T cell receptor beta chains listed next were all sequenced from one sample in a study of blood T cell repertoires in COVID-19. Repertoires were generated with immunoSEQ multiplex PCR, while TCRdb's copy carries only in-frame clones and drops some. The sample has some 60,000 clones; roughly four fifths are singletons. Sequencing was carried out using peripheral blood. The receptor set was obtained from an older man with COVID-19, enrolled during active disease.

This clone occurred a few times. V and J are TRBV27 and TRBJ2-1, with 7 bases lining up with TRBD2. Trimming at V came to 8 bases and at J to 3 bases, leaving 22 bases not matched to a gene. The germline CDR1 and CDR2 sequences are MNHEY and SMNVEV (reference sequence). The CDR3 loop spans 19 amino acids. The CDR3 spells CASDPISNLAAGVYNEQFF. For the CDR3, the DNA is TGTGCCAGCGACCCAATTTCCAATCTAGCGGCGGGAGTCTACAATGAGCAGTTCTTC.

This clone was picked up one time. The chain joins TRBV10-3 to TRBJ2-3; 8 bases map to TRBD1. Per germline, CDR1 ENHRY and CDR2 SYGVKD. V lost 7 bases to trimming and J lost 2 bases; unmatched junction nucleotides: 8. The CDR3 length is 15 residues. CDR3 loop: CAITRQGFPTDTQYF. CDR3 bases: TGTGCCATCACCAGACAGGGGTTCCCCACAGATACGCAGTATTTT.

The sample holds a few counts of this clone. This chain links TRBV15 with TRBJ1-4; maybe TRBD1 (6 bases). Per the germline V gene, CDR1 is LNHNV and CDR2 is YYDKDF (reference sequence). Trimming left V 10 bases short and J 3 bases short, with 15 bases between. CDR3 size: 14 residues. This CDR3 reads CARTQGEANEKLFF. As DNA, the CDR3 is TGTGCCAGGACACAGGGAGAAGCTAATGAAAAACTGTTTTTT.

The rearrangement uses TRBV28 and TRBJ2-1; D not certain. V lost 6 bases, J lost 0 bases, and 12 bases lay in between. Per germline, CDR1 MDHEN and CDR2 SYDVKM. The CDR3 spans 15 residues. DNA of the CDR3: TGTGCCAGCAGCCCCCCGTTTAGCTCCTACAATGAGCAGTTCTTC. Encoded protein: CASSPPFSSYNEQFF. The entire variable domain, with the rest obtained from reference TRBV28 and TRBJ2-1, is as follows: DVKVTQSSRYLVKRTGEKVFLECVQDMDHENMFWYRQDPGLGLRLIYFSYDVKMKEKGDIPEGYSVSREKKERFSLILESASTNQTSMYLCASSPPFSSYNEQFFGPGTRLTVL.